The T cell receptor (beta chain) described here comes from a study of CD8+CD57+ T cells in acquired aplastic anemia. Study-level background: Yields of DNA that came from sorted CD4+ and CD8+ cells averaged roughly 3.2 ug.

V lost 6 bases to trimming and J lost 7 bases; unmatched junction nucleotides: 4. Per germline, CDR1 DFQATT and CDR2 SNEGSKA (reference sequence). The CDR3 length is 13 residues. In patients chosen for sequencing, flow cytometry had shown CD8+CD57+ cell expansion. Severe acquired aplastic anemia was the diagnosis recorded for all patients. Patients were therapy-naive when their blood was sampled. Study findings and constraints: Some 29 CD8+ CDR3 sequences were shared between patients and controls.

Profiling of TCR beta VDJ combinations and CDR3 sequences used genomic DNA as template. TCRdb itself ran the reads through MiXCR, one entry per CDR3 protein. This sample carries 150,000 to 200,000 distinct CDR3 sequences, around half of them seen once, and the ten largest clones take about 2.9%. This clonotype was detected many times. The antigen is unknown. The source of this sequence is a human donor with aplastic anemia. Sample: sorted CD4+, CD8+, or CD8+CD57+ T cells (not recorded which) from PBMCs. The rearrangement uses TRBV20-1 and TRBJ2-1; 12 bases are shared with TRBD1. The chain's CDR3 is CSAPGQGANEQFF. CDR3 nucleotides: TGCAGTGCCCCGGGACAGGGGGCGAATGAGCAGTTCTTC.